Sequencing of this T cell receptor beta chain was carried out in a study of post-analysis software for immune sequencing data (dated by TCRdb to between 2014 and 2016). In the study overall: Recorded disease courses included relapsing-remitting, secondary progressive and progressive-relapsing multiple sclerosis, with some patients lacking subtype annotation. A subset of samples was prepared in parallel using single-end sample barcoding, then pooled and co-amplified after Illumina adapter ligation. The patient repertoires were set against about 12 previously published healthy control repertoires from donors whose ages ranged from roughly 6 to 27 years.

As concerns this clonotype: It has no known antigen specificity. No base-level quality is on record; no much larger clone is a single base apart.

Libraries were prepared through PCR. Sequencing was carried out with an Illumina HiSeq 2500. To reduce PCR and sequencing biases, unique molecular identifiers were incorporated into the TCR beta cDNA libraries. Per 1 to 10 million input T cells, roughly 500,000 cDNA molecules were obtained, such that each molecule approximated one T cell. The same protocol used for the earlier healthy control dataset was applied to prepare and sequence the patient libraries. Within a given batch, samples were prepared together, multiplexed and sequenced on the same HiSeq lane. The study's processing was this. Raw barcoded reads were processed with MIGEC, and single-read molecular identifier groups were discarded before consensus assembly and CDR3 extraction. VDJtools was used for post-analysis of the clonotype tables, and diversity was normalized by down-sampling every dataset to the size of the smallest sample. To correct batch-related cross-sample contamination, repertoire overlap clustering matched CDR3 amino acid sequences but not nucleotide sequences. TCRdb's own reprocessing of the public reads used fastp at Q25 and MiXCR and kept productive beta chains. Here each entry gathers all rows of one CDR3 protein and keeps the most common genes and DNA. TCRdb's processing, not the authors', yielded these V and J calls. Within this sample are under 650,000 distinct CDR3 sequences, with 44% of them counted one time only. More than 1.5% of the sample comes from the top ten.

What the research found in general, with its limitations: When samples were clustered directly using the F measure, samples prepared in the same batch co-clustered strongly, which prompted a batch-effect correction. Normalized Chao1 diversity was significantly lower in multiple sclerosis patients than controls, suggesting substantial peripheral T-cell clonal expansion. The control group was slightly older than the multiple sclerosis patient group. Several TRBV segments, including TRBV5-6, TRBV5-1 and TRBV20-1, were significantly more frequent in patients than controls.

From the cysteine up to the phenylalanine, the CDR3 has a length of 16 residues. The only DNA kept is the CDR3, 48 bases in frame from the first base. Germline trimming amounts to 0 bases on V and 8 bases on J, with 4 as the count of junction bases outside the gene matches. CDR1 and CDR2, per the germline V gene, are SGHTA and FQGNSA. TCR beta repertoires were profiled from peripheral blood of some 13 young patients with multiple sclerosis to demonstrate the VDJtools post-analysis software. The multiple sclerosis patients were children and adolescents between about 6 and 15 years of age. The rearranged chain carries TRBV7-2 and TRBJ2-1; 13 middle bases align to TRBD2. The sample consisted of blood. The source is a girl aged 5-17 years with multiple sclerosis. This receptor carries the CDR3 CASSLASGLAGHEQFF. The DNA sequence reads TGTGCCAGCAGCTTAGCGTCGGGACTAGCGGGACATGAGCAGTTCTTC.